The 24 T cell receptor beta chains in this list originate from one sample, sequenced in a study of T cell repertoires in cytomegalovirus infection. From the reads, TCRdb called clonotypes with MiXCR, one entry per CDR3 protein. The sample lists about 160,000 distinct CDR3 sequences; 17% were seen once. The sample consisted of CD8+ T cells from PBMCs. The receptors here all came from a human donor in good health (CMV status not recorded). Some clones in this sample may be carry-over from other donors' samples.

This clonotype was observed a handful of times. J is TRBJ2-6 and V is TRBV29-1, with 7 positions matching TRBD1. The germline gives CDR1 SQVTM, CDR2 ANQGSEA. This CDR3 contains 15 residues. The junction had 2 bases not matched to a gene; V was cut back by 3 bases and J by 0 bases. The CDR3 sequence: CSVDRDSSGANVLTF. CDR3 in DNA: TGCAGCGTTGACCGGGACAGCTCTGGGGCCAACGTCCTGACTTTC.

A few counts support this clonotype. The V and J genes are TRBV20-1 and TRBJ1-4; D gene uncertain. Deletions cut 0 bases from V and 0 bases from J, with 11 bases between. The CDR3 contains 16 residues. The V gene's germline CDR1 is DFQATT and CDR2 SNEGSKA (reference sequence). The chain's CDR3 is CSARDHRVATNEKLFF. DNA for the CDR3: TGCAGTGCTAGAGATCATCGAGTTGCAACTAATGAAAAACTGTTTTTT.

This clonotype was counted between two and nine times. J is TRBJ2-4 and V is TRBV7-8; possibly TRBD2 for D (6 bases). Germline V gene sequence: CDR1 SGHVS, CDR2 FQNEAQ. The CDR3 totals 16 residues. Trimming took off 5 bases at V and 4 bases at J, with 18 bases between the two ends. As DNA, the CDR3 is TGTGCCAGCAGCCCGCCGGAGGGCAGACCTAAAAACATTCAGTACTTC. Translated, it gives CASSPPEGRPKNIQYF. Supplemented by reference TRBV7-8 and TRBJ2-4, the full variable domain reads GAGVSQSPRYKVAKRGQDVALRCDPISGHVSLFWYQQALGQGPEFLTYFQNEAQLDKSGLPSDRFFAERPEGSVSTLKIQRTQQEDSAVYLCASSPPEGRPKNIQYFGAGTRLSVL.

In this sample, this clonotype turned up a few times. The chain is built from TRBV7-2 and TRBJ2-1, with 7 bases aligning to TRBD2. The V segment lost 7 bases and the J segment 1 base; nucleotides outside the gene matches: 7. The V gene's germline CDR1 is SGHTA and CDR2 FQGNSA. There are 15 residues in the CDR3. CDR3 DNA sequence: TGTGCCAGCAACTTGAGGGGAGGGTCCTACAATGAGCAGTTCTTC. Encoded protein: CASNLRGGSYNEQFF.

The gene calls are TRBV28 and TRBJ2-6; no firm D call. The CDR3 extends over 15 amino acids. With 3 bases removed from V and 2 bases from J, the gap between germline ends came to 8 bases. Germline V gene data show CDR1 as MDHEN and CDR2 as SYDVKM. This CDR3 is CASSFSPAGANVLTF. The DNA for the CDR3 is TGTGCCAGCAGTTTCAGCCCTGCTGGGGCCAACGTCCTGACTTTC.

This clonotype was counted a few times. This chain joins TRBV7-2 and TRBJ2-7; 12 bases map to TRBD2. Per germline, CDR1 SGHTA and CDR2 FQGNSA. The CDR3 spans 18 residues. J gave up 5 bases and V 3 bases, and 14 bases lay outside the gene matches. CDR3 sequence (DNA): TGTGCCAGCAGCTTGAACGGGATAGGTCGACTAGCGGGAGACGAGCAGTACTTC. This translates into CASSLNGIGRLAGDEQYF.

This clonotype showed up just a few times. V gene TRBV6-5 combines with J gene TRBJ2-7, with TRBD1 as a possible D gene (5 bases). Between the trimmed V and J ends, which lost 7 bases and 0 bases, there was a span of 13 bases. This CDR3 is 14 amino acids long. Germline lookup yields CDR1 MNHEY and CDR2 SVGAGI. For the CDR3, the DNA is TGTGCCAGCATGGCGAGCGACAGCTCCTACGAGCAGTACTTC. The encoded protein is CASMASDSSYEQYF.

The chain joins TRBV5-1 to TRBJ2-7; no reliable D call. This CDR3 is 15 amino acids long. Per germline, CDR1 SGHRS and CDR2 YFSETQ. The V end lost 2 bases, the J end lost 4 bases, and 16 bases lay between the germline ends. This CDR3 is CASSFSSGPNYEQYF. CDR3 bases: TGCGCCAGCAGCTTCTCCTCCGGGCCGAATTACGAGCAGTACTTC.

This chain connects TRBV2 to TRBJ2-3; D gene unclear. Germline CDR1 and CDR2: SNHLY and FYNNEI. CDR3 size: 15 residues. Deletions cut 3 bases from V and 0 bases from J, with 10 bases between. The CDR3 nucleotides read TGTGCCAGCAGTGATTACGCAGATAGCACAGATACGCAGTATTTT. Amino acids: CASSDYADSTDTQYF.

The chain recombines TRBV7-9 with TRBJ2-7, with D possibly being TRBD1 or TRBD2 (5 bases each). This CDR3 region has 16 residues. The germline V and J ends were trimmed by 6 bases and 0 bases, with 18 bases remaining between them. Looked up from germline, CDR1 is SEHNR and CDR2 is FQNEAQ (reference sequence). The CDR3 region is CASSKLRDGSSYEQYF. The CDR3, as DNA: TGTGCCAGCAGTAAACTTAGGGACGGAAGCTCCTACGAGCAGTACTTC.

This rearrangement joins TRBV6-5 to TRBJ2-7; no firm D call. Germline CDR1 MNHEY, CDR2 SVGAGI. V was trimmed by 2 bases and J by 6 bases, leaving 8 bases between them. This CDR3 is built from 12 residues. CDR3 residues: CASSYPESEQYF. CDR3 bases: TGTGCCAGCAGTTACCCGGAAAGCGAGCAGTACTTC.

There are many counts of this clonotype. The J gene is TRBJ2-1, the V gene TRBV7-6, with TRBD2 matching 8 bases. V was clipped by 1 base and J by 7 bases; unmatched bases: 9. Germline V gene data show CDR1 as SGHVS and CDR2 as FNYEAQ. The CDR3 has 16 amino acids. CDR3 DNA: TGTGCCAGCAGCTTAGGTCGGGGGGGCGAGTCAAATGAGCAGTTCTTC. Its protein is CASSLGRGGESNEQFF. The full variable domain, in which reference TRBV7-6 and TRBJ2-1 provide the parts outside the CDR3, is GAGVSQSPRYKVTKRGQDVALRCDPISGHVSLYWYRQALGQGPEFLTYFNYEAQQDKSGLPNDRFSAERPEGSISTLTIQRTEQRDSAMYRCASSLGRGGESNEQFFGPGTRLTVL.

This clonotype appeared a few times. The gene calls are TRBV12-3 or TRBV12-4 and TRBJ1-2; no clear D. V was clipped by 6 bases and J by 4 bases, with 15 bases between them. This CDR3 has 14 amino acids. The CDR3 loop reads CASSPRGRGYGYTF. CDR3 coding DNA: TGTGCCAGCAGCCCTAGAGGTAGAGGCTATGGCTACACCTTC.

This clonotype turned up a few times. The rearrangement uses TRBV7-2 and TRBJ2-5; TRBD1 agrees at 11 bases. CDR3 length: 18 residues. Germline V gene lookup returns CDR1 SGHTA and CDR2 FQGNSA. Losses at the gene ends were 4 bases for V and 4 bases for J; bases not matched to a gene: 14. CDR3: CASSSGQGAVTYLETQYF. The CDR3 nucleotides are TGTGCCAGCAGCTCCGGACAGGGGGCCGTAACGTATCTAGAGACCCAGTACTTC.

V usage is TRBV28 and J usage is TRBJ2-7; TRBD2 matches at 13 bases. Germline V CDR1 and CDR2: MDHEN, SYDVKM. V lost 5 bases and J lost 4; bases outside the gene matches: 8. This CDR3 has 16 residues. CDR3 coding DNA: TGTGCCAGCAGTCTCCTTGGACTAGCGGGAGTATACGAGCAGTACTTC. Translating it yields CASSLLGLAGVYEQYF.

This clonotype was detected a few times. J is TRBJ1-4 and V is TRBV2, with 7 bases fitting TRBD1. Germline lookup yields CDR1 SNHLY and CDR2 FYNNEI. After removal of 5 bases from V and 8 bases from J, the junction contained 8 bases not matched to a gene. The CDR3 contains 14 residues. CDR3 sequence (DNA): TGTGCCAGCAGTCAGGGCAGGGGGGAAGAAAAACTGTTTTTT. Translation gives CASSQGRGEEKLFF.

This clonotype has more than one count but fewer than ten. This chain's CDR3 is CASSPDPGHLTDTQYF. In DNA form, the CDR3 reads TGTGCCAGCAGTCCGGACCCGGGACACCTGACAGATACGCAGTATTTT. J is TRBJ2-3 and V is TRBV27; TRBD1 might be the D (6 bases). The germline V gene encodes CDR1 MNHEY and CDR2 SMNVEV (reference sequence). The CDR3 contains 16 residues. Deletions cut 5 bases from V and 3 bases from J, with 18 bases between.

The gene calls are TRBV28 and TRBJ2-2; D is unclear. Germline assignment: CDR1 MDHEN and CDR2 SYDVKM. The CDR3 has 15 residues. The germline V and J ends were trimmed by 6 bases and 6 bases, with 17 bases remaining between them. CDR3 sequence (DNA): TGTGCCAGCAGCCACAGCTTTGACGGTGCCGGGGAGCTGTTTTTT. Residues: CASSHSFDGAGELFF.

The genes are TRBV12-3 or TRBV12-4 and TRBJ1-2; 7 bases align to TRBD1. V shed 4 bases, J shed 3 bases, and the junction held 2 bases outside the gene matches. This CDR3 comprises 13 residues. The chain's CDR3 is CASSSGTDYGYTF. CDR3 nucleotide sequence: TGTGCCAGCAGTTCCGGGACAGACTATGGCTACACCTTC.

This clonotype was found a few times. The chain uses TRBV19 and TRBJ2-5, with 10 bases matching TRBD2. The CDR3 covers 14 residues. CDR1 is LNHDA, CDR2 SQIVND, per germline (reference sequence). V was clipped by 3 bases and J by 5 bases; unmatched bases: 3. The CDR3 DNA is TGTGCCAGTAGTATCCTAGCGGGAGATGAGACCCAGTACTTC. Its protein is CASSILAGDETQYF.

A few counts support this clonotype. The V and J genes are TRBV27 and TRBJ2-1, with 7 bases fitting TRBD1. This CDR3 has 17 amino acids. J lost 4 bases, V lost 2 bases, and 11 bases had no gene match. Germline loops: CDR1 MNHEY, CDR2 SMNVEV (reference sequence). CDR3 sequence reads: CASSLKVPGTDYNEQFF. The CDR3 DNA reads TGTGCCAGCAGTTTAAAAGTCCCCGGGACAGATTACAATGAGCAGTTCTTC.

The V gene is TRBV12-3 or TRBV12-4, the J gene TRBJ1-1; D is undetermined. This CDR3 is built from 14 residues. The V end lost 1 base, the J end lost 13 bases, and 19 bases lay between the germline ends. The CDR3 here is CASSLVRPVEYGFF. The CDR3 coding sequence is TGTGCCAGCAGTTTAGTACGGCCCGTCGAGTATGGTTTCTTT.

This clonotype was recorded a few times. This sequence joins TRBV28 and TRBJ2-7, with D perhaps TRBD1 or TRBD2 (5 bases each). The CDR3 covers 12 residues. Trimming removed 0 bases from V and 5 bases from J, with 5 bases in between. Germline V gene data show CDR1 as MDHEN and CDR2 as SYDVKM. The CDR3 sequence is CASSLWGDEQYF. The CDR3 DNA sequence: TGTGCCAGCAGTTTATGGGGGGACGAGCAGTACTTC.

This clonotype was found a few times. The rearrangement links TRBV20-1 to TRBJ2-7, with 10 nucleotides matching TRBD2. This CDR3 spans 15 amino acids. With V trimmed by 2 bases and J by 5 bases, 9 bases remained unmatched. CDR1 and CDR2 from the germline V gene are DFQATT and SNEGSKA (reference sequence). The CDR3 sequence: CSARSSGGAIHEQYF. The CDR3 DNA sequence: TGCAGTGCTAGATCGAGCGGGGGGGCTATCCACGAGCAGTACTTC.